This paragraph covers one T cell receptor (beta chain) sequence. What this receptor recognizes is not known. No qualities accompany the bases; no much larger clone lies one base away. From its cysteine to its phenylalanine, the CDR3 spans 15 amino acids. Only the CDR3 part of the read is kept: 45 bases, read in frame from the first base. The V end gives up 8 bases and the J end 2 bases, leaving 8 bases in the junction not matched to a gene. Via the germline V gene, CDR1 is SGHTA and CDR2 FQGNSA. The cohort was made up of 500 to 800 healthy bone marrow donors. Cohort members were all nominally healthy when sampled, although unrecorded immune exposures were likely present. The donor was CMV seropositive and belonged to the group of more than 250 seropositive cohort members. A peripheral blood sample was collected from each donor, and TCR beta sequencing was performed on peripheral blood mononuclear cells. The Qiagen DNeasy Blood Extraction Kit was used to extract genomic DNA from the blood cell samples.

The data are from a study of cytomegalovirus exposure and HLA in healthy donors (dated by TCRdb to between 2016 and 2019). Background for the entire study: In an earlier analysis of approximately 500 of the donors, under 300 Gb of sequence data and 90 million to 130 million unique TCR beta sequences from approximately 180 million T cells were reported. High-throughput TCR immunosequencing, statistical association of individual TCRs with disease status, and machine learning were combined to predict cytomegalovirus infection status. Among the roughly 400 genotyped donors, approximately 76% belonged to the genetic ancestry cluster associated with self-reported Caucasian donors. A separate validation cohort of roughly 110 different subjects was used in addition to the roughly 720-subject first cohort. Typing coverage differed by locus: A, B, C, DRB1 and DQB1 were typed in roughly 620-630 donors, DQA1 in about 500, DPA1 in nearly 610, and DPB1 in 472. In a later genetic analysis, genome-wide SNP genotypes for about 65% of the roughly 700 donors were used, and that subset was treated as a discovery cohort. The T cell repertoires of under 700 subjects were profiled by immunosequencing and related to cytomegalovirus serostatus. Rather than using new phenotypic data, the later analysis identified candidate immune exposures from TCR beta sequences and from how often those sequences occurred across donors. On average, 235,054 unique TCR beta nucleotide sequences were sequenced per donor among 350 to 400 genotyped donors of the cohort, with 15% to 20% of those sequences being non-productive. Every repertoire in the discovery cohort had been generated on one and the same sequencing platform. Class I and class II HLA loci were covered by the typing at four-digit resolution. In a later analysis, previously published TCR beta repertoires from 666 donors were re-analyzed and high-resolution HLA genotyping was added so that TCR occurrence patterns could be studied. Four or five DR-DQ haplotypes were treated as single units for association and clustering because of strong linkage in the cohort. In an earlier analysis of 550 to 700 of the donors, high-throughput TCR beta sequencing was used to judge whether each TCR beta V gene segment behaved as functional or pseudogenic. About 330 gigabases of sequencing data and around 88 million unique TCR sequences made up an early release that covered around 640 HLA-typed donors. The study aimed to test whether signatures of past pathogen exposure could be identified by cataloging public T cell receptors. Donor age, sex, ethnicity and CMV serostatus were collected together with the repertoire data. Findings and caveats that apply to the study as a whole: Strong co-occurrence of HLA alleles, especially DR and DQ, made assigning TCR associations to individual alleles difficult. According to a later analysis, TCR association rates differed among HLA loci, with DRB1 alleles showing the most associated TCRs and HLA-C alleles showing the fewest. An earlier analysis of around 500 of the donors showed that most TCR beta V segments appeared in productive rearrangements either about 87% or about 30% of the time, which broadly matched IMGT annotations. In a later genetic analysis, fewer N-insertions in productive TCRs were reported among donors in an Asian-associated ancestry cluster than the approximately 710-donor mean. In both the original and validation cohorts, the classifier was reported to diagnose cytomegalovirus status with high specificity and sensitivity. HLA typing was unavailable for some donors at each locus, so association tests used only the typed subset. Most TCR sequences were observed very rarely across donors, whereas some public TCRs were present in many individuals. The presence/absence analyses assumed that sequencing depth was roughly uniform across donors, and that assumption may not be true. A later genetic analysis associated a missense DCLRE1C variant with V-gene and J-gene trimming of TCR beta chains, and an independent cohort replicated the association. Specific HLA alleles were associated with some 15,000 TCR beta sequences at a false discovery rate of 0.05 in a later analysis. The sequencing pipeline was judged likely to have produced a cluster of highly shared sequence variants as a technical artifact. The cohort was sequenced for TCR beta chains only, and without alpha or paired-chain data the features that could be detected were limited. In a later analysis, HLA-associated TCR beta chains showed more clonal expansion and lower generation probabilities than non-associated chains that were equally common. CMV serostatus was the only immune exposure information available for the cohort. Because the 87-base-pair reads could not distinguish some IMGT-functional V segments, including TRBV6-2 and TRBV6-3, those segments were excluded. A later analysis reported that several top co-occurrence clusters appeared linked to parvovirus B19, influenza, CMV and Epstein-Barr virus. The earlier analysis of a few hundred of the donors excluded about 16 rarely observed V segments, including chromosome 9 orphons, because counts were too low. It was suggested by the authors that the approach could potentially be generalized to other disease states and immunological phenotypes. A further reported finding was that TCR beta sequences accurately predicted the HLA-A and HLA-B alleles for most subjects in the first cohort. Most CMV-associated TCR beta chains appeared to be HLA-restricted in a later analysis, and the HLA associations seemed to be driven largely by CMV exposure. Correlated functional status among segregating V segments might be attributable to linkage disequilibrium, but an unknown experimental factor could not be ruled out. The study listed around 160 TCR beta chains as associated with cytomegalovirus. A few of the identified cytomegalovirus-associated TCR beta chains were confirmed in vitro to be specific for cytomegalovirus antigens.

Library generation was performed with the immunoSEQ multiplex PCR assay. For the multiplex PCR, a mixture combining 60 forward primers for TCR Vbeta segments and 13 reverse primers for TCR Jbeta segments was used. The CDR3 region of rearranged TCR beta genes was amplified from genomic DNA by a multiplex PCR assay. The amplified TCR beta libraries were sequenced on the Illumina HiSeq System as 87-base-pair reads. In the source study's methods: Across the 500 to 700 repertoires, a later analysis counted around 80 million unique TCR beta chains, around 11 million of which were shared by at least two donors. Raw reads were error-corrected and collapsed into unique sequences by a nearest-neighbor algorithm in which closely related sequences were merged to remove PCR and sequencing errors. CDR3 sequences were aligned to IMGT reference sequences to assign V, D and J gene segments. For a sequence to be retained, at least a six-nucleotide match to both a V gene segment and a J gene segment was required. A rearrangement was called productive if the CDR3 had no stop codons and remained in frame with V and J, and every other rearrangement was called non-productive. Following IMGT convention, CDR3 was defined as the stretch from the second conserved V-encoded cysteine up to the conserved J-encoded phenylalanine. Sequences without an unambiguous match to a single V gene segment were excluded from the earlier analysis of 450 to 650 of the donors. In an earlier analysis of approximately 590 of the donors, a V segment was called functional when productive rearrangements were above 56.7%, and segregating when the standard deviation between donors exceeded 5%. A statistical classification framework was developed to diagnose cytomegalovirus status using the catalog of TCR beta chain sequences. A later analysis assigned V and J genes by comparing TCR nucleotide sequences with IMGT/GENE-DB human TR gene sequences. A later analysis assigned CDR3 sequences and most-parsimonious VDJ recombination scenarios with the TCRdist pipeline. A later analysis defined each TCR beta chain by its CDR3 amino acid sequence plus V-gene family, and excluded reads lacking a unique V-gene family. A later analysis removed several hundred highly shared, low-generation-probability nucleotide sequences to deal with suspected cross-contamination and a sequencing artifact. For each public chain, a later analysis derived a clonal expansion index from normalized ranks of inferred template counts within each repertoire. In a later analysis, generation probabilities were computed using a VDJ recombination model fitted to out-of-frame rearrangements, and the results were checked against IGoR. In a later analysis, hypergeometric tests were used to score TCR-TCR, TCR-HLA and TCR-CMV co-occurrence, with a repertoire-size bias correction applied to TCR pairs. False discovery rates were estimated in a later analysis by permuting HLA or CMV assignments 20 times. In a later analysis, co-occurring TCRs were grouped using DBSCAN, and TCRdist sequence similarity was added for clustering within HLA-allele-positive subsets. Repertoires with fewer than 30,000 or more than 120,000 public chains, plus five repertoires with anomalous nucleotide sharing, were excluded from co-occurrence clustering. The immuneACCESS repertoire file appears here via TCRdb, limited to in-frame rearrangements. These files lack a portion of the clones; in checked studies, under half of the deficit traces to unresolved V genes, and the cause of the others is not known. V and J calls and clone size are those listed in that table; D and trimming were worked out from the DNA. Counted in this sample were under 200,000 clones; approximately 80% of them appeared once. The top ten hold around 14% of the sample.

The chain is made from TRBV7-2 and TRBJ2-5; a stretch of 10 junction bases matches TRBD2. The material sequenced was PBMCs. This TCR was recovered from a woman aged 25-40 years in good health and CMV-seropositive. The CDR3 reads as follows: CASLIAGGGQETQYF. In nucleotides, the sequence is TGTGCCAGCTTGATAGCGGGAGGAGGACAAGAGACCCAGTACTTC.